This T cell receptor (beta chain) was retrieved from a study of shared clonotypes between healthy human individuals. In germline, CDR1 is LGHNT, CDR2 FRNRAP. Trimming at V came to 3 bases and at J to 8 bases, leaving 8 bases not matched to a gene. The CDR3 consists of 15 residues. Each PCR replicate from the sorted subsets contained 150 to 200 ng DNA, which is tens of thousands of T cell genomes. Produced via immunoSEQ multiplex PCR; TCRdb's table is partial and in-frame only. The data hold millions of clones, with approximately 94% observed a single time. The chain has TRBV12-5 and TRBJ2-1, with 9 bases that match TRBD2. The sequence came from a man between 18 and 29 years old in good health. The material sequenced was naive CD4+ T cells sorted from blood. Subset noted: CD45RA+ positively selected. The CDR3 DNA is TGTGCTAGTGGTTTTGGTAGCGGGAGTGGGGATGAGCAGTTCTTC. Its translation: CASGFGSGSGDEQFF.